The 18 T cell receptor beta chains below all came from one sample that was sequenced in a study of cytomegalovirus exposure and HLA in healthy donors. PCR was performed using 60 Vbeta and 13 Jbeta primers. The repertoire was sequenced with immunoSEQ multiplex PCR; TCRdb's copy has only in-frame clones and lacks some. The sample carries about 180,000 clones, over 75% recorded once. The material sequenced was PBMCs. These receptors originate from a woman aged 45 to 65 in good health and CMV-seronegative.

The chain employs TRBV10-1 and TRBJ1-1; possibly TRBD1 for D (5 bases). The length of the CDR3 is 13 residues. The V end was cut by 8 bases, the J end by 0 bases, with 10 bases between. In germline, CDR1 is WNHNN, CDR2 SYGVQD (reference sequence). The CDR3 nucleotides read TGCGCCAGCGCTCAACAGGTGAACACTGAAGCTTTCTTT. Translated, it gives CASAQQVNTEAFF.

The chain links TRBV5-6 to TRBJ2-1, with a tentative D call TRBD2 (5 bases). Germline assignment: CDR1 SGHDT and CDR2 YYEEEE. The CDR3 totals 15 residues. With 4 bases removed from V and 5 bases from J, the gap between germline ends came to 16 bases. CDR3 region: CASSQPPGSHNEQFF. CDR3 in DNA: TGTGCCAGCAGCCAACCGCCGGGATCTCACAATGAGCAGTTCTTC.

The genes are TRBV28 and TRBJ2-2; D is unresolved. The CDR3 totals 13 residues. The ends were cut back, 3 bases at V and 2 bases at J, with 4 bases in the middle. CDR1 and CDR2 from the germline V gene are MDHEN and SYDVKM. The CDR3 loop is CASSFSNTGELFF. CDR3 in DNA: TGTGCCAGCAGTTTTTCTAACACCGGGGAGCTGTTTTTT.

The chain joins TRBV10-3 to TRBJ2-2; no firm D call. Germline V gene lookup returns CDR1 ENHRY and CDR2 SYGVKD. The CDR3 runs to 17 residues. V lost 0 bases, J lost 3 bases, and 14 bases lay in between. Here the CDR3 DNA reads TGTGCCATCAGTGAGTCGACTCGAGGCAGATACACCGGGGAGCTGTTTTTT. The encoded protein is CAISESTRGRYTGELFF.

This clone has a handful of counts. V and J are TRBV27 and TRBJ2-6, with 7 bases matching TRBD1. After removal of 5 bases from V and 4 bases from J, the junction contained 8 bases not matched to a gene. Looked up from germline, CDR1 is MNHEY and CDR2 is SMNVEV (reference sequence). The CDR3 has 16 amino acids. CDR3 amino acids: CASSPIAGGGANVLTF. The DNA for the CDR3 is TGTGCCAGCAGTCCTATCGCAGGGGGAGGGGCCAACGTCCTGACTTTC.

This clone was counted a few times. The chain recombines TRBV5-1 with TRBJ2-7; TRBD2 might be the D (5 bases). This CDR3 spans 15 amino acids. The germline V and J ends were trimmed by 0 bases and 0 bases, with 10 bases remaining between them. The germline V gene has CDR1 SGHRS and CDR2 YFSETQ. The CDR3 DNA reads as TGCGCCAGCAGCTTGGCGGGAATGGGCTCCTACGAGCAGTACTTC. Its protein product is CASSLAGMGSYEQYF.

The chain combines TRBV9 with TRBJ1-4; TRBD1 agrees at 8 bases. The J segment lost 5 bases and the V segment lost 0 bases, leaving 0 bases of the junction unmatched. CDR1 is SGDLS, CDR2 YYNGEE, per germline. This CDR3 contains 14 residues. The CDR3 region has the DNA TGTGCCAGCAGCGTAGGACAGGGGAATGAAAAACTGTTTTTT. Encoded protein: CASSVGQGNEKLFF.

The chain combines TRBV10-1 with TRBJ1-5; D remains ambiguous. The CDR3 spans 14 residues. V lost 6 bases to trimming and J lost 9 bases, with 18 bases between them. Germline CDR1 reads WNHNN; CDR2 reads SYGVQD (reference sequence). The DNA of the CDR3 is TGCGCCAGCAGACGCTCAGCGGGCCATCGGCCCCAGCATTTT. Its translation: CASRRSAGHRPQHF.

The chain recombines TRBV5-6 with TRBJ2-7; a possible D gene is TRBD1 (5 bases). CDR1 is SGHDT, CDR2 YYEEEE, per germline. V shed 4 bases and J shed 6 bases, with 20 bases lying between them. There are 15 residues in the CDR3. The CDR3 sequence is CASSAPGIIGPEQYF. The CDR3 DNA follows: TGTGCCAGCAGCGCTCCAGGGATAATCGGACCCGAGCAGTACTTC.

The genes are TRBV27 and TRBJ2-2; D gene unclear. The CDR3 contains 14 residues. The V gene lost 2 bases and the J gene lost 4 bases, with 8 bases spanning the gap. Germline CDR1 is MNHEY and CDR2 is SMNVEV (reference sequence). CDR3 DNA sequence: TGTGCCAGCAGTTTAGGGCAGGCCACCGGGGAGCTGTTTTTT. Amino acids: CASSLGQATGELFF.

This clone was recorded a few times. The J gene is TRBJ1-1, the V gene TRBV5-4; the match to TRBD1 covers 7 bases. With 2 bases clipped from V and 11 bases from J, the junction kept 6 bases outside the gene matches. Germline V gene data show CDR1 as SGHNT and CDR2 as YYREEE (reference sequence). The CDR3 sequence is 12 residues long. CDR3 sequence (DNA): TGTGCCAGCAGCTTTGACAGGGAGAGGGCTTTCTTT. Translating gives CASSFDRERAFF. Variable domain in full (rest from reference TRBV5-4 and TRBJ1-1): ETGVTQSPTHLIKTRGQQVTLRCSSQSGHNTVSWYQQALGQGPQFIFQYYREEENGRGNFPPRFSGLQFPNYSSELNVNALELDDSALYLCASSFDRERAFFGQGTRLTVV.

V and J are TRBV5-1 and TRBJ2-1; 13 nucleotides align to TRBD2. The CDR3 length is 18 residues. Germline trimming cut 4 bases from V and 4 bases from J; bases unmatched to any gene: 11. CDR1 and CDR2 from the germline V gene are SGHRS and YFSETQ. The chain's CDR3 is CASSRWTSGSPGYNEQFF. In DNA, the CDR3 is TGCGCCAGCAGCCGGTGGACTAGCGGGAGTCCTGGTTACAATGAGCAGTTCTTC.

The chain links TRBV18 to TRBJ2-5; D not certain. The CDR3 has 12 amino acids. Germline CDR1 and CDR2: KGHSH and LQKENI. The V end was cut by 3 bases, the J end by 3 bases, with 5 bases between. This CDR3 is CASSPEEETQYF. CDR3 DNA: TGTGCCAGCTCACCCGAGGAAGAGACCCAGTACTTC.

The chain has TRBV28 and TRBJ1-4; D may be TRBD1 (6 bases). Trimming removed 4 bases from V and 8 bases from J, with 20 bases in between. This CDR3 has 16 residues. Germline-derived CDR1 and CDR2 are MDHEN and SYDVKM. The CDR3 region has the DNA TGTGCCAGCAGTTCCACGTCCCCAGGGGTGGGGGAAAAACTGTTTTTT. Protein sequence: CASSSTSPGVGEKLFF.

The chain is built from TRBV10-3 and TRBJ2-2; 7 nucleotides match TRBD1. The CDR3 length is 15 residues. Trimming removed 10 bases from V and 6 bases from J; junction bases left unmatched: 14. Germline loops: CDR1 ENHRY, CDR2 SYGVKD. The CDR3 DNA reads TGTGCCAACGGGAACAACCGAGGGGGCCCCGGGGAGCTGTTTTTT. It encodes CANGNNRGGPGELFF.

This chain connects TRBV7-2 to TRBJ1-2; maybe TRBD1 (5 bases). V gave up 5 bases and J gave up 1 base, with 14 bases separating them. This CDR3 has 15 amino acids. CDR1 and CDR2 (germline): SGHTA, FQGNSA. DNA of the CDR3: TGTGCCAGCAGCCCCCGCCAGGGCCTTAACTATGGCTACACCTTC. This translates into CASSPRQGLNYGYTF.

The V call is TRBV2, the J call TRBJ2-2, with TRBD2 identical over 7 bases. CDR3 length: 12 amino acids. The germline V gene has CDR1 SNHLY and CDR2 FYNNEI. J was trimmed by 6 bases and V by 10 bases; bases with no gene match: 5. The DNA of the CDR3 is TGTGCCACACAAGCGGGGTCCGGGGAGCTGTTTTTT. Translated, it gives CATQAGSGELFF. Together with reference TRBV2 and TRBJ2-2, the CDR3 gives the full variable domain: EPEVTQTPSHQVTQMGQEVILRCVPISNHLYFYWYRQILGQKVEFLVSFYNNEISEKSEIFDDQFSVERPDGSNFTLKIRSTKLEDSAMYFCATQAGSGELFFGEGSRLTVL.

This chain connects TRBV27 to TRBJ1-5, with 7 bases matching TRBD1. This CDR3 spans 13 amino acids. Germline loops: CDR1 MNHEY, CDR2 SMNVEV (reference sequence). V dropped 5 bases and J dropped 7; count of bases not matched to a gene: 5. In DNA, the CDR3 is TGTGCCAGCAGTCCGCCAGGGGGGCAGCCCCAGCATTTT. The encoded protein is CASSPPGGQPQHF.